This T cell receptor beta chain was observed in a study of T-cell reconstitution after alpha-beta-depleted transplantation in children. Study results and caveats: Surviving recipient T cells and intrathymic progenitors accounted for some patients' high TCRbeta diversity at day 60. A year had passed since transplant, and T-cell counts and diversity by then came mostly from newly produced T cells. In patients about two months after transplant, alpha-beta T cells reportedly arose from several hundred expanded graft clones.

On this clonotype itself: Its antigen remains unidentified.

V gave up 7 bases and J gave up 2 bases, with 16 bases separating them. This CDR3 has 16 residues. The V gene's germline CDR1 is KGHDR and CDR2 SFDVKD. Preparation of the TCRbeta library used unique molecular identifiers. From the PCR reads, TCRdb called clonotypes with MiXCR, one entry per CDR3 protein. The data show approximately 980,000 distinct CDR3 sequences, with about 31% seen just once and roughly 30% held by the top ten. V usage is TRBV24-1 and J usage is TRBJ2-2; D gene uncertain. The receptor was derived from a boy under three years old who had a stem cell transplant for SCID, so the T cells may come from the graft donor. Sequenced material: PBMCs, mostly from graft donor cells, taken 360 days after TCRalphabeta/CD19-depleted stem cell transplant. The CDR3 is CATREKDPPNTGELFF. CDR3 bases: TGTGCCACCAGAGAGAAGGACCCCCCAAACACCGGGGAGCTGTTTTTT.